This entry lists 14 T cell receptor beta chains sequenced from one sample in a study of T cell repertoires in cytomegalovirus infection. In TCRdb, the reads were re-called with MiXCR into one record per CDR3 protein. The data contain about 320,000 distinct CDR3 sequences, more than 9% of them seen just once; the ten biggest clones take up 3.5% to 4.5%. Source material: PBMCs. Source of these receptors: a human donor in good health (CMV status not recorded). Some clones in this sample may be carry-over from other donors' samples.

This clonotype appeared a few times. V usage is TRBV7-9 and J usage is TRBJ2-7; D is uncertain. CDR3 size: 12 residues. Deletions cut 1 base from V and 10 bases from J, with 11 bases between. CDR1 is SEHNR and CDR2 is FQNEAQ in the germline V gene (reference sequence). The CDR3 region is CASSLETWQQYF. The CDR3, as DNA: TGTGCCAGCAGCTTAGAGACTTGGCAACAGTACTTC.

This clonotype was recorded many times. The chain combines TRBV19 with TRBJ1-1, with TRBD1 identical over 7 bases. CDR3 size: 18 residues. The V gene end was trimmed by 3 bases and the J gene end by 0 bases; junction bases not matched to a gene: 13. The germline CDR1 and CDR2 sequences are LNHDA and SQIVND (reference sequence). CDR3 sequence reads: CASSIPPGGIAMNTEAFF. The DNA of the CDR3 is TGTGCCAGTAGTATCCCCCCAGGGGGAATTGCAATGAACACTGAAGCTTTCTTT.

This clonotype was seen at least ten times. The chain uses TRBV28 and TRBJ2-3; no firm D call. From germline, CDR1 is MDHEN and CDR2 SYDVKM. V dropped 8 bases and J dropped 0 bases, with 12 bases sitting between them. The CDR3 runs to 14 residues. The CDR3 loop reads CASGPAGSTDTQYF. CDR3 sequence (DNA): TGTGCCAGCGGCCCGGCTGGGAGCACAGATACGCAGTATTTT. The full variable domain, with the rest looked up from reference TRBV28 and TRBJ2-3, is DVKVTQSSRYLVKRTGEKVFLECVQDMDHENMFWYRQDPGLGLRLIYFSYDVKMKEKGDIPEGYSVSREKKERFSLILESASTNQTSMYLCASGPAGSTDTQYFGPGTRLTVL.

As DNA, the CDR3 is TGTGCCACAAGTGGCTCTCTTATGAACACTGAAGCTTTCTTT. Amino acids: CATSGSLMNTEAFF. The gene calls are TRBV28 and TRBJ1-1, with unresolved D. Germline V CDR1 and CDR2: MDHEN, SYDVKM. This CDR3 contains 14 residues. The V end lost 10 bases, the J end lost 0 bases, and 15 bases lay between the germline ends.

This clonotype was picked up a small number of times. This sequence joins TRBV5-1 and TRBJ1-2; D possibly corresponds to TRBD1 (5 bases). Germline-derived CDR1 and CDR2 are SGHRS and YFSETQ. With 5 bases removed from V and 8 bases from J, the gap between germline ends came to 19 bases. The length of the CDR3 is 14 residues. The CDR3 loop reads CASRSRAYPMGYTF. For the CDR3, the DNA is TGCGCCAGCAGGAGCAGGGCGTACCCTATGGGCTACACCTTC.

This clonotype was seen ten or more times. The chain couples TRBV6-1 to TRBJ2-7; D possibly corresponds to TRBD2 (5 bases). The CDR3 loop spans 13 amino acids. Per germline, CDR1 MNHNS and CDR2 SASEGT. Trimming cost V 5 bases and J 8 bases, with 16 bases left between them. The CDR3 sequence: CASSRSKEVKQYF. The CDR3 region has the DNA TGTGCCAGCAGTCGATCGAAGGAGGTAAAGCAGTACTTC.

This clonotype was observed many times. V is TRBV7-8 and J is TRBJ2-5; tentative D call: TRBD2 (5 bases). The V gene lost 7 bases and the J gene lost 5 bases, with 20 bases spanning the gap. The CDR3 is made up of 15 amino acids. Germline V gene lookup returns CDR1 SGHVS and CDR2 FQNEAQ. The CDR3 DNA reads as TGTGCCAGCAAGTCTCTGGGTGGGTCGGGGGAGACCCAGTACTTC. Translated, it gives CASKSLGGSGETQYF.

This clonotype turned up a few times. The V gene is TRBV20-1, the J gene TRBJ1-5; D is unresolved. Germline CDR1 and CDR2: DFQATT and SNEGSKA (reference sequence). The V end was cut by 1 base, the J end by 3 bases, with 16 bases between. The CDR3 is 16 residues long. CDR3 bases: TGCAGTGCTAGAGGCCCCGGGTGGCGGATCAATCAGCCCCAGCATTTT. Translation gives CSARGPGWRINQPQHF.

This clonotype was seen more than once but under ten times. CDR3 protein: CASSPEWGDNEQFF. CDR3 DNA sequence: TGTGCCAGCAGCCCCGAGTGGGGGGACAATGAGCAGTTCTTC. The chain uses TRBV11-3 and TRBJ2-1, with a tentative D call TRBD2 (6 bases). CDR3 length: 14 amino acids. Germline lookup yields CDR1 SGHNT and CDR2 YENEEA. Trimming took off 5 bases at V and 5 bases at J, with 13 bases between the two ends.

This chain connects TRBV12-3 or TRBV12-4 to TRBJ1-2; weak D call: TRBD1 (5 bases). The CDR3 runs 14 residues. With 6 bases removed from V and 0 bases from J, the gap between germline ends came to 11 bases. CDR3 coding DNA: TGTGCCAGCAGGGCCGACAGAGCTAACTATGGCTACACCTTC. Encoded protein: CASRADRANYGYTF.

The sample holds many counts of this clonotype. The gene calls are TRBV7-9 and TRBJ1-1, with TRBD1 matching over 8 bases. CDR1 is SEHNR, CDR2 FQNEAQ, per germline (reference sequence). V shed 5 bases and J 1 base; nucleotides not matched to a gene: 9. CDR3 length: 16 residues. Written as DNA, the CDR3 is TGTGCCAGCAGCCACCCAGGGGGCCCCCCGAACACTGAAGCTTTCTTT. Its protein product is CASSHPGGPPNTEAFF.

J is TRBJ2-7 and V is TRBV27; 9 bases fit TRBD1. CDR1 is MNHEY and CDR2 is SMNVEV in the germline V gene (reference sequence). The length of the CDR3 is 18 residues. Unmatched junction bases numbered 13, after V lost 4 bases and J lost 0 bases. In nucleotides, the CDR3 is TGTGCCAGCAGTTATGGGGGGACAGGGTCTATGAGCTCCTACGAGCAGTACTTC. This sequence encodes CASSYGGTGSMSSYEQYF.

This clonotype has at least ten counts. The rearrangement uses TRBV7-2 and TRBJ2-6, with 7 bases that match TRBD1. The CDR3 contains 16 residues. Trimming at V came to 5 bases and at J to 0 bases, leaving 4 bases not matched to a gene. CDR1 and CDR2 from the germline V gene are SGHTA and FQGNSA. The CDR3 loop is CASSRQGRSGANVLTF. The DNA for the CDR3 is TGTGCCAGCAGCAGACAGGGTCGCTCTGGGGCCAACGTCCTGACTTTC.

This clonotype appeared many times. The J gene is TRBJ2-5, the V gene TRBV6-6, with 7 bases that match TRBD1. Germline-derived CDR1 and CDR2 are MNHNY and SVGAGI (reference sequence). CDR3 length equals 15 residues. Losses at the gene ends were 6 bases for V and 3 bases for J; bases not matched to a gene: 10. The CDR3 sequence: CASRTNRGREETQYF. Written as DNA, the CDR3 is TGTGCCAGCAGAACAAACAGGGGAAGGGAAGAGACCCAGTACTTC.